The 8 T cell receptor beta chains below were found in one sample sequenced in a study of T cells in women clearing cervical HPV infection. Measured with immunoSEQ multiplex PCR; TCRdb has only the in-frame clones, and not every one. The listing contains some 40,000 clones. The sample taken for sequencing was blood buffy coat. The receptors were sampled from a woman between 18 and 69 years old with a cervical HPV16 infection that either progressed to CIN3+ or cleared (not recorded which).

Comment on this clone: The read ends 3 residues early relative to the CDR3; the germline J gene fills the gap. The gene calls are TRBV11-2 and TRBJ2-5, with 7 bases matching TRBD2. Germline V lookup: CDR1 SGHAT, CDR2 FQNNGV. This CDR3 is built from 14 residues. The CDR3 bases that were read are TGTGCCAGCAATGAGGCTAGCGGAACAGATACC. Protein product: CASNEASGTDT. The whole CDR3 protein reads CASNEASGTDTQYF. Full variable domain (outside the CDR3, taken from reference TRBV11-2 and TRBJ2-5): EAGVAQSPRYKIIEKRQSVAFWCNPISGHATLYWYQQILGQGPKLLIQFQNNGVVDDSQLPKDRFSAERLKGVDSTLKIQPAKLEDSAVYLCASNEASGTDTQYFGPGTRLLVL.

With regard to this clone: The CDR3 end lies 3 residues beyond the end of the read and is filled in from the germline J gene. The V and J genes are TRBV13 and TRBJ2-2; no clear D gene. V was shortened by 0 bases and J by 3 bases, with 8 bases between the two germline ends. The germline V gene encodes CDR1 PRHDT and CDR2 FYEKMQ (reference sequence). CDR3 length: 15 residues. The CDR3 reads CASSLGGFDTGELFF. CDR3 DNA (partial): TGTGCCAGCAGCTTAGGAGGGTTCGACACCGGGGAG.

In the case of this clone: The read ends 3 residues before the CDR3 terminus; that terminus is restored from the germline J gene. The gene calls are TRBV10-1 and TRBJ1-1; 7 bases are a match to TRBD1. J gave up 0 bases and V 0 bases, and 1 base lay outside the gene matches. The CDR3 totals 15 residues. Per germline, CDR1 WNHNN and CDR2 SYGVQD (reference sequence). The DNA read from the CDR3 is TGCGCCAGCAGTGAGTCGACAGGGATGAACACTGAA. This translates into CASSESTGMNTE. The whole CDR3 protein reads CASSESTGMNTEAFF.

Note on this clone: Read sequence stops 3 residues before the CDR3 end, and the germline J gene provides the missing end. This sequence joins TRBV28 and TRBJ2-7; no clear D gene. V was trimmed by 3 bases and J by 5 bases, leaving 8 bases between them. CDR1 and CDR2 from the germline V gene are MDHEN and SYDVKM. The CDR3 is 12 amino acids. CDR3 amino acids: CASSLSRDEQYF. The covered CDR3 bases are TGTGCCAGCAGTTTGTCCCGGGACGAG. Together with reference TRBV28 and TRBJ2-7, the CDR3 gives the full variable domain: DVKVTQSSRYLVKRTGEKVFLECVQDMDHENMFWYRQDPGLGLRLIYFSYDVKMKEKGDIPEGYSVSREKKERFSLILESASTNQTSMYLCASSLSRDEQYFGPGTRLTVT.

About this clone: The sequence runs out 3 residues before the end of the CDR3; the remainder is reconstructed from the germline J gene. V is TRBV6-2 or TRBV6-3 and J is TRBJ1-6, with TRBD1 matching 11 bases. In germline, CDR1 is MNHEY, CDR2 SVGEGT. V dropped 0 bases and J dropped 10; count of bases not matched to a gene: 2. This CDR3 contains 15 residues. The chain's CDR3 is CASSYSDRGLSPLHF. Incomplete CDR3 DNA: TGTGCCAGCAGTTACTCGGACAGGGGGCTGTCACCC.

Comment on this clone: The CDR3 goes on 3 residues after the read ends, and that part is filled in from the germline J gene. The chain employs TRBV5-5 and TRBJ1-5; D perhaps matches TRBD1 (5 bases). The CDR3 totals 14 residues. In germline, CDR1 is SGHKS, CDR2 YYEKEE (reference sequence). Trimming removed 4 bases at V and 6 bases at J, with 14 bases between. The DNA read from the CDR3 is TGTGCCAGCAGCCCCACTGGGGGGGTTCAGCCC. Encoded protein: CASSPTGGVQP. The entire CDR3 is CASSPTGGVQPQHF.

Notes on this clone: The sequenced fragment ends 3 residues before the CDR3 boundary, so the rest is inferred from the germline J gene. This sequence joins TRBV19 and TRBJ2-2; TRBD1 matches 8 bases. CDR1 is LNHDA and CDR2 is SQIVND in the germline V gene (reference sequence). The junction had 4 bases not matched to a gene; V was cut back by 3 bases and J by 1 base. The CDR3 loop spans 16 amino acids. The CDR3 bases that were read are TGTGCCAGTAGTATGATTGGGACAGGGAACACCGGGGAG. This codes for CASSMIGTGNTGE. The complete CDR3 sequence is CASSMIGTGNTGELFF.

Turning to this clone: The read ends 3 residues early relative to the CDR3; the germline J gene fills the gap. The chain combines TRBV2 with TRBJ1-1; 8 bases are shared with TRBD1. This CDR3 region has 14 residues. Germline loops: CDR1 SNHLY, CDR2 FYNNEI. Trimming at V came to 2 bases and at J to 7 bases, leaving 6 bases not matched to a gene. CDR3 bases read: TGTGCCAGCAGTGAATGGCAGGGGGCAGGTGAA. Translation: CASSEWQGAGE. The CDR3 in its entirety is CASSEWQGAGEAFF.